This T cell receptor beta chain was sequenced during a study of cytomegalovirus exposure and HLA in healthy donors. Study-level information: An early data release held about 85 million unique TCRs from HLA-typed donors.

With regard to this clone: Antigen unknown.

The CDR3 consists of 13 residues. CDR1 and CDR2 (germline): GTSNPN, SVGIG (reference sequence). J gave up 8 bases and V 1 base, and 1 base lay outside the gene matches. Study-wide results and limits: Testing in vitro showed a few CMV-associated chains specific for CMV antigens. According to an earlier analysis, most TCR beta V segments yielded productive rearrangements about 90% or about 30% of the time. A list of approximately 160 TCR beta chains associated with cytomegalovirus was given.

60 Vbeta and 13 Jbeta primers were used in PCR. The data were produced by immunoSEQ multiplex PCR, yet TCRdb's version contains in-frame clones alone and is incomplete. The sample holds more than 150,000 clones, just under 80% seen once. This sequence joins TRBV30 and TRBJ1-6, with 8 nucleotides matching TRBD1. This clonotype was obtained from a woman aged 25 to 39 in good health and CMV-seronegative. What was sequenced was PBMCs. The DNA for the CDR3 is TGTGCCTGGAGTGAACAGGGGGATTCACCCCTCCACTTT. Its protein is CAWSEQGDSPLHF.